Following are 3 T cell receptor beta chains from one sample sequenced in a study of TIL therapy for anti-PD-1-resistant metastatic lung cancer. Indicated time point: pre-treatment sample, taken before nivolumab and TIL therapy. The immunoSEQ assay was v3. TCRdb keeps only in-frame clones here, not all; method: immunoSEQ multiplex PCR. The sample contains about 55,000 clones, 70% to 90% of which appear only once. The sequences come from blood, collected at baseline. The receptors derive from a person between 25 and 79 years old with non-small cell lung cancer.

This clone has just one count. J is TRBJ1-3 and V is TRBV28; D may be TRBD1 (6 bases). This CDR3 is 12 amino acids long. Trimming removed 8 bases at V and 9 bases at J, with 14 bases between. Germline values: CDR1 MDHEN, CDR2 SYDVKM. The DNA of the CDR3 is TGTGCCAGCCAACAGGGCGTCCCCACCATATATTTT. This gives the protein CASQQGVPTIYF. Filled out from reference TRBV28 and TRBJ1-3, the complete variable domain reads DVKVTQSSRYLVKRTGEKVFLECVQDMDHENMFWYRQDPGLGLRLIYFSYDVKMKEKGDIPEGYSVSREKKERFSLILESASTNQTSMYLCASQQGVPTIYFGEGSWLTVV.

The chain combines TRBV28 with TRBJ1-4; TRBD1 is a possible D gene (6 bases). The CDR3 length is 15 residues. V was cut by 4 bases and J by 5 bases, with 14 bases left in between. Germline values: CDR1 MDHEN, CDR2 SYDVKM. CDR3 nucleotide sequence: TGTGCCAGCAGTTCCACTGGGACACCGAATGAAAAACTGTTTTTT. This codes for CASSSTGTPNEKLFF.

The rearrangement joins TRBV27 to TRBJ2-1; 10 bases are shared with TRBD2. Germline V gives CDR1 MNHEY, CDR2 SMNVEV (reference sequence). The CDR3 length is 18 residues. J gave up 2 bases and V 4 bases, and 11 bases lay outside the gene matches. Here the CDR3 reads CASSSIVAGGDAYNEQFF. The CDR3 DNA reads as TGTGCCAGCAGTTCTATCGTAGCGGGAGGAGACGCCTACAATGAGCAGTTCTTC.